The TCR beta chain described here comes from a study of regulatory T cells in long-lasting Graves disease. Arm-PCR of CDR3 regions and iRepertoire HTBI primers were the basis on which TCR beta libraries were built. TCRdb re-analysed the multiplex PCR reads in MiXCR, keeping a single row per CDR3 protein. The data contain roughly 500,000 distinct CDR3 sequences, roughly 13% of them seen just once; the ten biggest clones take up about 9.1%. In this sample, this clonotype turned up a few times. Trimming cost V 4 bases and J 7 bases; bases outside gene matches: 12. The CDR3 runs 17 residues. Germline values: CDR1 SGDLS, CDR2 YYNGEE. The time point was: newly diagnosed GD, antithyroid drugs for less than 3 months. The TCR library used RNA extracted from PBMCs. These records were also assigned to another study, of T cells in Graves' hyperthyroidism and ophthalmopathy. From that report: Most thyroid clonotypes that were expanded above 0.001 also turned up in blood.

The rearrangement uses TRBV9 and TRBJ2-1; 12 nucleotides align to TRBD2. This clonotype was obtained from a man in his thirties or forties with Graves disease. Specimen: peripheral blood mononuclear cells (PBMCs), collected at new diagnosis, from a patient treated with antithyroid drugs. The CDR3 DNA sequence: TGTGCCAGCAGCTCGCGACTAGCGGGAGAGATAGTAAATGAGCAGTTCTTC. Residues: CASSSRLAGEIVNEQFF. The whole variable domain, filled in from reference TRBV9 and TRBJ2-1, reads DSGVTQTPKHLITATGQRVTLRCSPRSGDLSVYWYQQSLDQGLQFLIQYYNGEERAKGNILERFSAQQFPDLHSELNLSSLELGDSALYFCASSSRLAGEIVNEQFFGPGTRLTVL.